The 10 T cell receptor beta chains below all came from one sample that was sequenced in a study of human T cells and chemical hapten exposure (TCRdb year 2021). Taken with the paper, the label for time point translates to: patch test 1, 2 weeks after DPC sensitization. What this sample's treatment or condition label stands for: therapeutic diphenylcyclopropenone sensitization with weekly scalp DPC. Library generation was performed with RACE. Instrument on record: NextSeq 500. TCRdb applied fastp at Q25 and MiXCR to the public reads, then kept only in-frame beta chains. Rows are unified per CDR3 protein, each entry keeping the most common DNA and genes. The sample table records around 110,000 distinct CDR3 sequences; about 12% of these occur just once. About 1.4% of the sample is taken by the ten largest. The sample here was whole blood, taken in connection with sensitization to the hapten diphenylcyclopropenone (DPC). These receptors were taken from a woman between 50 and 59 years old with alopecia areata. Some clones in this sample may be carry-over from other donors' samples.

This clonotype came up a few times. The genes are TRBV14 and TRBJ2-7; D call uncertain. Trimming shortened V by 2 bases and J by 6 bases, and 5 bases separated the two germline ends. Looked up from germline, CDR1 is SGHDN and CDR2 is FVKESK. The CDR3 totals 11 residues. CDR3: CASSQLREQYF. The CDR3 DNA sequence: TGTGCCAGCAGCCAACTTCGCGAGCAGTACTTC.

In this sample, this clonotype turned up many times. The chain employs TRBV12-5 and TRBJ2-3; tentatively, D is TRBD1 (5 bases). Deletions cut 3 bases from V and 2 bases from J, with 9 bases between. The V gene's germline CDR1 is LGHNT and CDR2 FRNRAP. The CDR3 consists of 14 residues. CDR3 DNA sequence: TGTGCTAGTGGTTTAATGGGGCCCACAGATACGCAGTATTTT. This translates into CASGLMGPTDTQYF.

This clonotype was counted at least ten times. V is TRBV3-1 and J is TRBJ2-5, with a weak D call TRBD2 (5 bases). Germline CDR1 is LGHDT and CDR2 is YNNKEL (reference sequence). This CDR3 has 13 amino acids. Trimming left V 6 bases short and J 3 bases short, with 11 bases between. The CDR3 spells CASRLSGEETQYF. The CDR3 DNA is TGTGCCAGCAGGTTAAGCGGTGAAGAGACCCAGTACTTC.

This clonotype was picked up a small number of times. CDR3 in amino acids: CASSELAVTTVANYGYTF. The CDR3 DNA reads TGTGCCAGCAGTGAACTGGCAGTCACGACGGTAGCTAACTATGGCTACACCTTC. J is TRBJ1-2 and V is TRBV2; D is undetermined. The CDR3 spans 18 residues. The V gene's germline CDR1 is SNHLY and CDR2 FYNNEI. V lost 2 bases, J lost 0 bases, and 19 bases lay in between.

This clonotype was found many times. The V call is TRBV18, the J call TRBJ2-7, with a possible D match to TRBD2 (5 bases). CDR1 KGHSH and CDR2 LQKENI come from the germline V gene. The CDR3 loop spans 13 amino acids. Trimming took off 4 bases at V and 2 bases at J, with 9 bases between the two ends. The CDR3 DNA is TGTGCCAGCTCACGTCTCGGGGCCTACGAGCAGTACTTC. Translated, it gives CASSRLGAYEQYF.

This clonotype was observed a handful of times. The chain employs TRBV5-4 and TRBJ2-1; 8 bases map to TRBD2. The V segment lost 0 bases and the J segment 7 bases; nucleotides outside the gene matches: 9. Germline loops: CDR1 SGHNT, CDR2 YYREEE (reference sequence). The CDR3 length is 16 residues. The CDR3 DNA follows: TGTGCCAGCAGCTTGGCCGTGGGACTAGGATGGAATGAGCAGTTCTTC. It is translated as CASSLAVGLGWNEQFF.

This clonotype occurred a few times. The chain links TRBV28 to TRBJ1-2; possible D gene TRBD1, 6 bases. V lost 7 bases and J lost 6, with 12 bases in between. Germline V gives CDR1 MDHEN, CDR2 SYDVKM. This CDR3 has 12 residues. Here the CDR3 reads CASTGTLHGYTF. Written as DNA, the CDR3 is TGTGCCAGCACCGGGACATTGCATGGCTACACCTTC.

The table lists this clonotype with a few counts. V usage is TRBV6-5 and J usage is TRBJ2-7; 7 nucleotides line up with TRBD1. Trimming removed 7 bases from V and 1 base from J; junction bases left unmatched: 10. The CDR3 runs 15 residues. The germline V gene has CDR1 MNHEY and CDR2 SVGAGI. The CDR3 reads CASNSQGYGSYEQYF. For the CDR3, the DNA is TGTGCCAGCAACTCACAGGGGTACGGGTCCTACGAGCAGTACTTC.

This clonotype came up many times. V and J are TRBV12-3 or TRBV12-4 and TRBJ2-3, with 11 bases lining up with TRBD2. V trimming: 5 bases; J trimming: 10 bases; junction bases outside the gene matches: 2. CDR3 size: 12 residues. The CDR3 DNA reads TGTGCCAGCAGTGCTAGCGGGAGGCCGCAGTATTTT. Translation gives CASSASGRPQYF.

Many counts were recorded for this clonotype. The genes are TRBV19 and TRBJ2-2, with 8 bases fitting TRBD2. V trimming: 8 bases; J trimming: 5 bases; junction bases outside the gene matches: 10. The CDR3 is made up of 15 amino acids. CDR1 is LNHDA and CDR2 is SQIVND in the germline V gene (reference sequence). In DNA, the CDR3 is TGTGCCAGTGTGGTCGGAGCGGGGGTTACCGGGGAGCTGTTTTTT. Protein: CASVVGAGVTGELFF.